What follows is one TCR beta chain and its context. The CDR3 is made up of 12 amino acids. Germline V gives CDR1 ENHRY, CDR2 SYGVKD. Trimming shortened V by 4 bases and J by 3 bases, and 6 bases separated the two germline ends. This entry is derived from a study of blood T cell repertoires in COVID-19. Study-wide background: Acute and convalescent COVID-19 samples came from the United States, Italy and Spain.

The protocol was immunoSEQ multiplex PCR, while the TCRdb copy is restricted to in-frame clones and leaves out a portion. This sample has 60,000 to 85,000 clones, with around 88% found just once. V is TRBV10-3 and J is TRBJ2-5, with D possibly being TRBD2 (5 bases). This receptor was identified in a woman over 75 with active or convalescent COVID-19. Sequenced input: peripheral blood. The CDR3 region is CAISGTEETQYF. For the CDR3, the DNA is TGTGCCATCAGTGGGACTGAAGAGACCCAGTACTTC.